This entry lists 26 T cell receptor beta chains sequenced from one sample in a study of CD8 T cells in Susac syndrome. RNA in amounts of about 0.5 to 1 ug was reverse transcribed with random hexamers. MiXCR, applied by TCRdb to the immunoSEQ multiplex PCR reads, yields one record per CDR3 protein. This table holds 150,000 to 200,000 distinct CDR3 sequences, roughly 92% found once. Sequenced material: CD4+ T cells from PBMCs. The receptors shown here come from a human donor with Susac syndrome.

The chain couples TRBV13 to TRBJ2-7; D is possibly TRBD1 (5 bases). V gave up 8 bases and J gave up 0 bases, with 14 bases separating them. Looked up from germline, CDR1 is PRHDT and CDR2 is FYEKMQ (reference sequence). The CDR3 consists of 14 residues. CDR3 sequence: CASLRRGSSYEQYF. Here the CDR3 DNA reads TGTGCCAGCCTAAGAAGGGGCAGCTCCTACGAGCAGTACTTC.

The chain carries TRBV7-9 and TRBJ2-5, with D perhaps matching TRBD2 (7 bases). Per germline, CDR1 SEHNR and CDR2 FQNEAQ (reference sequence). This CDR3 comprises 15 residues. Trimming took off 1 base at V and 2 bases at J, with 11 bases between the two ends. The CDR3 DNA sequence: TGTGCCAGCAGCTTAGATCGGGGGGCTCAAGAGACCCAGTACTTC. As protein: CASSLDRGAQETQYF.

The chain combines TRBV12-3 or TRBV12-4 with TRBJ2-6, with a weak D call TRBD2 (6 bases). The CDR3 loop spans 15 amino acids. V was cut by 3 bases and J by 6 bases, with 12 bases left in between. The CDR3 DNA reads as TGTGCCAGCAGTTTTTCTGGAGGGTCGGCCAACGTCCTGACTTTC. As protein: CASSFSGGSANVLTF.

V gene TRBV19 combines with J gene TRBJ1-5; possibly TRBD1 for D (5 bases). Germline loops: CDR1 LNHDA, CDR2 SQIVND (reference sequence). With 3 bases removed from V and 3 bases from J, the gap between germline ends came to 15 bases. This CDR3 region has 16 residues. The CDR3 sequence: CASSIFGREANQPQHF. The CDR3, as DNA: TGTGCCAGTAGTATTTTTGGCAGGGAGGCCAATCAGCCCCAGCATTTT.

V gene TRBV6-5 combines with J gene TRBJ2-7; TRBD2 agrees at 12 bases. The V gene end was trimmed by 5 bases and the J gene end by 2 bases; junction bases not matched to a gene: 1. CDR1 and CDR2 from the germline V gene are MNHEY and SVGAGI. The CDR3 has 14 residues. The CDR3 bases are TGTGCCAGCAGTAGGACTAGCGGGACCTACGAGCAGTACTTC. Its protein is CASSRTSGTYEQYF.

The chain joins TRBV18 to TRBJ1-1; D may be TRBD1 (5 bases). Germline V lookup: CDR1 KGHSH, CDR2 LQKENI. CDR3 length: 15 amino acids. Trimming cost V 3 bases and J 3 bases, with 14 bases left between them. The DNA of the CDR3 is TGTGCCAGCTCACCGCCCGGGGCTCGGGACACTGAAGCTTTCTTT. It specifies CASSPPGARDTEAFF.

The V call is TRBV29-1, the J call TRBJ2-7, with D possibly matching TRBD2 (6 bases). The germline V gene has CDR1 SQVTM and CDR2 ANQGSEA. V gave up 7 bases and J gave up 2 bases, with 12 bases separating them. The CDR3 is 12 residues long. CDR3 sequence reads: CSANGGTYEQYF. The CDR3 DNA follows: TGCAGCGCCAATGGGGGGACCTACGAGCAGTACTTC.

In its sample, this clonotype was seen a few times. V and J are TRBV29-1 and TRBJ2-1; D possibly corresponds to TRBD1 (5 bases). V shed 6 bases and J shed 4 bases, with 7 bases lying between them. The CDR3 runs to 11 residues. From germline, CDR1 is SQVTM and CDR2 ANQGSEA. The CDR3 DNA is TGCAGCGTGGGGCAGTACAATGAGCAGTTCTTC. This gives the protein CSVGQYNEQFF.

The chain's CDR3 is CASSQGVFVNEQFF. The CDR3 nucleotides are TGTGCCAGCAGCCAGGGGGTGTTCGTCAATGAGCAGTTCTTC. This chain joins TRBV6-5 and TRBJ2-1; 7 bases fit TRBD1. Germline V gene data show CDR1 as MNHEY and CDR2 as SVGAGI. J lost 6 bases, V lost 6 bases, and 8 bases had no gene match. CDR3 size: 14 residues.

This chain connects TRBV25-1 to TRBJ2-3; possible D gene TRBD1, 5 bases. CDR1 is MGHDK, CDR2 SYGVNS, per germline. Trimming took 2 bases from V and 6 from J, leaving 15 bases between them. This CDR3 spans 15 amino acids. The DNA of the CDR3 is TGTGCCAGCAGTGAACAGGGCCCCACGCCGGATACGCAGTATTTT. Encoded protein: CASSEQGPTPDTQYF.

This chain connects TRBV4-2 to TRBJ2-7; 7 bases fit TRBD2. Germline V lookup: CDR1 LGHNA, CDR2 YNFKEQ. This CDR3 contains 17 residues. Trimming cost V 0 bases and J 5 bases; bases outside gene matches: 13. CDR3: CASSQDYSGQGGNEQYF. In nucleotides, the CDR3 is TGTGCCAGCAGCCAAGATTATTCGGGGCAGGGAGGGAACGAGCAGTACTTC.

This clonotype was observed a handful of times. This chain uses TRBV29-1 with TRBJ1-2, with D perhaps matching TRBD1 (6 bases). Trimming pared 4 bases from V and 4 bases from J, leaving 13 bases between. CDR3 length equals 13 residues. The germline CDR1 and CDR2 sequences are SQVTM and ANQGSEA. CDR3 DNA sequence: TGCAGCGTTGGGCAGGGGCAGGGCTATGGCTACACCTTC. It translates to CSVGQGQGYGYTF.

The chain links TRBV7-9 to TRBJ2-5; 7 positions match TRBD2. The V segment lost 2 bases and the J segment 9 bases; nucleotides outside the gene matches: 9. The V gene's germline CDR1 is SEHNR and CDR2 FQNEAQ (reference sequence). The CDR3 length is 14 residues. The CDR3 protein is CASSLSGGLAAQYF. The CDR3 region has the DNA TGTGCCAGCAGCTTAAGCGGCGGGCTAGCGGCCCAGTACTTC.

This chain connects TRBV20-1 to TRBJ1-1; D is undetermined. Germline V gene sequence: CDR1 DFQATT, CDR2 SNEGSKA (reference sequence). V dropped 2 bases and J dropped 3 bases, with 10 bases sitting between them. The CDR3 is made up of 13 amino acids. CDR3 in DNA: TGCAGTGCTAGAAAGGGAATCGACACTGAAGCTTTCTTT. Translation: CSARKGIDTEAFF.

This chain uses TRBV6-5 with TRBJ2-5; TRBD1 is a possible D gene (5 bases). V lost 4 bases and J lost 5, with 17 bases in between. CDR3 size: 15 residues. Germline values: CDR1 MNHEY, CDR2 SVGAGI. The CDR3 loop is CASSSRHAGLETQYF. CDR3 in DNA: TGTGCCAGCAGTTCCCGCCATGCAGGGTTGGAGACCCAGTACTTC.

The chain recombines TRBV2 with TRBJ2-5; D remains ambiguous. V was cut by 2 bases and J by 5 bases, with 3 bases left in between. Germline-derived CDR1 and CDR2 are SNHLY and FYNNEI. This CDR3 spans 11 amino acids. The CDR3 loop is CASSELETQYF. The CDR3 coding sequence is TGTGCCAGCAGTGAACTGGAGACCCAGTACTTC.

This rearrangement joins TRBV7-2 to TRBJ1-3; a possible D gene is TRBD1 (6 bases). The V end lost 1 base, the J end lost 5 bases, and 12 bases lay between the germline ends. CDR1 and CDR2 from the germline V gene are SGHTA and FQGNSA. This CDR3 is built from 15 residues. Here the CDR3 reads CASSLVWGQRNTIYF. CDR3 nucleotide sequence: TGTGCCAGCAGCTTAGTTTGGGGGCAGAGAAACACCATATATTTT.

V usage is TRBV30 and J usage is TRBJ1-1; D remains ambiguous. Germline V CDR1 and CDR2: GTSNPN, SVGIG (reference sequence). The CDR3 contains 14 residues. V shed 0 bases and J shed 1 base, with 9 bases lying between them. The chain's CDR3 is CAWSVLHSNTEAFF. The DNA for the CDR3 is TGTGCCTGGAGTGTACTGCACTCGAACACTGAAGCTTTCTTT.

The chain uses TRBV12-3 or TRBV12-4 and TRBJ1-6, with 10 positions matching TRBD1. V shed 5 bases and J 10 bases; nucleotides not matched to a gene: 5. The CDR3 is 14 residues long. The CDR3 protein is CASSRRDRGSPLHF. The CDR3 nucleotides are TGTGCCAGCAGTCGCCGGGACAGGGGATCACCCCTCCACTTT.

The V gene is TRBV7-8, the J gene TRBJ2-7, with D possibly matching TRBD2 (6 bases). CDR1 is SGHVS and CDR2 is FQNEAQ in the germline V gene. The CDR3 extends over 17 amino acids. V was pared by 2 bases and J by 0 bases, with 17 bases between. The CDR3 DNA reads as TGTGCCAGCAGCTTATCCCTTTGGCGGGGAGACTCCTACGAGCAGTACTTC. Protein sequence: CASSLSLWRGDSYEQYF.

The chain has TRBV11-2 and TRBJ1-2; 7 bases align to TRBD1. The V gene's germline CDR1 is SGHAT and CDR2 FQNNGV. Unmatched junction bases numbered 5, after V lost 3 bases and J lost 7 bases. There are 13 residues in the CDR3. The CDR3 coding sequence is TGTGCCAGCAGCTTGGTACAGGGGTTTGGCTACACCTTC. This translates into CASSLVQGFGYTF.

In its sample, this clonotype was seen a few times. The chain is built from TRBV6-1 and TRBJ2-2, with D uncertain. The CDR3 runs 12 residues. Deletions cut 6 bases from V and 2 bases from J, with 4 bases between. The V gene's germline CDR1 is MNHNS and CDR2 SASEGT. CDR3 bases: TGTGCCAGCAGGCTAAACACCGGGGAGCTGTTTTTT. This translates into CASRLNTGELFF.

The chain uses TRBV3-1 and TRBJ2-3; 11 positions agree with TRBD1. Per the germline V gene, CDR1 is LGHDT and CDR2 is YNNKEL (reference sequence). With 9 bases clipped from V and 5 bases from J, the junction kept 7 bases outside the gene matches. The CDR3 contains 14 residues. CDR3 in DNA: TGTGCCAGAAGCGGACAGGGGGCAGGAGATACGCAGTATTTT. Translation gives CARSGQGAGDTQYF.

The CDR3 DNA reads TGTGCCACCCGAGGACGGCTCAACTATGGCTACACCTTC. It translates to CATRGRLNYGYTF. This chain uses TRBV24-1 with TRBJ1-2, with D uncertain. The V end was cut by 9 bases, the J end by 2 bases, with 12 bases between. The CDR3 has 13 amino acids. CDR1 KGHDR and CDR2 SFDVKD come from the germline V gene.

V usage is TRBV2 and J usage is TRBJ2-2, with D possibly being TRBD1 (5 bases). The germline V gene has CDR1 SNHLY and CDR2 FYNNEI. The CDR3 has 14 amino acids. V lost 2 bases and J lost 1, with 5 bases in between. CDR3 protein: CASSEQGNTGELFF. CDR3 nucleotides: TGTGCCAGCAGTGAACAGGGGAACACCGGGGAGCTGTTTTTT. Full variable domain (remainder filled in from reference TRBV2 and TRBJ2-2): EPEVTQTPSHQVTQMGQEVILRCVPISNHLYFYWYRQILGQKVEFLVSFYNNEISEKSEIFDDQFSVERPDGSNFTLKIRSTKLEDSAMYFCASSEQGNTGELFFGEGSRLTVL.

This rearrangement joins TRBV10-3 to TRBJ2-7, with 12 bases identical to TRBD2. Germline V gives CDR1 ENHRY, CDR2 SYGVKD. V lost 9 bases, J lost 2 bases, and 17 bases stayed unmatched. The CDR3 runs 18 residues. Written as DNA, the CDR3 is TGTGCCATACCCGCCGGGACTAGCGGGCCCCACAATGCCTACGAGCAGTACTTC. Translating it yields CAIPAGTSGPHNAYEQYF.